The 18 T cell receptor beta chains below were found in one sample sequenced in a study of blood T cell repertoires in COVID-19. TCRdb keeps only in-frame clones here, not all; method: immunoSEQ multiplex PCR. Of hundreds of thousands of clones in the sample, about 91% were seen once. The source material was peripheral blood. These receptors all come from a man aged 18 to 35 with COVID-19, enrolled during active disease.

The chain links TRBV19 to TRBJ2-5; 8 nucleotides align to TRBD1. Germline CDR1 and CDR2: LNHDA and SQIVND (reference sequence). The J segment lost 3 bases and the V segment lost 6 bases, leaving 3 bases of the junction unmatched. The length of the CDR3 is 13 residues. CDR3 sequence (DNA): TGTGCCAGTAGCACGGACAGGGAAGAGACCCAGTACTTC. Protein sequence: CASSTDREETQYF.

The chain joins TRBV24-1 to TRBJ2-3; 13 bases match TRBD2. Trimming removed 5 bases from V and 10 bases from J; junction bases left unmatched: 2. The CDR3 loop spans 13 amino acids. Germline V gene data show CDR1 as KGHDR and CDR2 as SFDVKD. DNA for the CDR3: TGTGCCACCAGTGGGGGGACTAGCGGGGCGCAGTATTTT. Encoded protein: CATSGGTSGAQYF.

V is TRBV5-1 and J is TRBJ1-1; D call uncertain. Trimming removed 3 bases from V and 1 base from J, with 7 bases in between. The CDR3 length is 13 residues. Germline V CDR1 and CDR2: SGHRS, YFSETQ. CDR3 loop: CASSSPGNTEAFF. CDR3 in DNA: TGCGCCAGCAGCTCACCCGGGAACACTGAAGCTTTCTTT.

This clone has just a few counts. The chain employs TRBV4-1 and TRBJ2-2; a weak D match, TRBD1 (5 bases). Germline CDR1 reads MGHRA; CDR2 reads YSYEKL. Trimming removed 3 bases at V and 4 bases at J, with 6 bases between. The CDR3 is 13 amino acids. The CDR3 loop is CASSQQGTGELFF. CDR3 bases: TGCGCCAGCAGCCAGCAGGGCACCGGGGAGCTGTTTTTT.

The rearrangement joins TRBV19 to TRBJ1-1; D is perhaps TRBD1 (5 bases). V was shortened by 5 bases and J by 7 bases, with 11 bases between the two germline ends. This CDR3 is 12 amino acids long. Looked up from germline, CDR1 is LNHDA and CDR2 is SQIVND (reference sequence). In DNA, the CDR3 is TGTGCCAGTAGTCCGCCGGGGGGTGAAGCTTTCTTT. It encodes CASSPPGGEAFF.

The chain employs TRBV5-1 and TRBJ2-2; D gene ambiguous. Trimming cost V 3 bases and J 4 bases, with 10 bases left between them. Per germline, CDR1 SGHRS and CDR2 YFSETQ. CDR3 length: 14 residues. The CDR3 protein is CASSSPLFTGELFF. DNA of the CDR3: TGCGCCAGCAGCTCCCCCCTTTTCACCGGGGAGCTGTTTTTT.

The V call is TRBV28, the J call TRBJ1-2; D uncertain. V dropped 10 bases and J dropped 2 bases, with 14 bases sitting between them. The CDR3 extends over 13 amino acids. Per germline, CDR1 MDHEN and CDR2 SYDVKM. CDR3 in amino acids: CATLSKQNYGYTF. CDR3 nucleotide sequence: TGTGCCACCTTATCCAAGCAAAACTATGGCTACACCTTC.

The genes are TRBV5-1 and TRBJ2-6; 8 nucleotides agree with TRBD1. The CDR3 length is 17 residues. The V gene's germline CDR1 is SGHRS and CDR2 YFSETQ. V lost 4 bases, J lost 0 bases, and 6 bases stayed unmatched. The CDR3 loop reads CASSGTGTSSGANVLTF. Written as DNA, the CDR3 is TGCGCCAGCAGCGGGACAGGCACCAGCTCTGGGGCCAACGTCCTGACTTTC.

The chain employs TRBV25-1 and TRBJ2-3; 7 bases align to TRBD1. Germline CDR1 and CDR2: MGHDK and SYGVNS. The CDR3 totals 16 residues. Trimming took 5 bases from V and 2 from J; bases not matched to a gene: 10. The CDR3 DNA is TGTGCCAGCAGTTCCCGGACAGGAGCCTACACAGATACGCAGTATTTT. This codes for CASSSRTGAYTDTQYF.

The chain has TRBV6-5 and TRBJ1-6; TRBD1 matches 8 bases. There are 14 residues in the CDR3. Looked up from germline, CDR1 is MNHEY and CDR2 is SVGAGI. V lost 6 bases to trimming and J lost 8 bases; unmatched junction nucleotides: 6. The CDR3 region is CASSLDRGYSPLHF. CDR3 in DNA: TGTGCCAGCAGCTTAGACAGGGGATATTCACCCCTCCACTTT.

This chain uses TRBV11-3 with TRBJ1-1, with 8 nucleotides matching TRBD1. The V and J ends lost 5 bases and 3 bases, in that order; junction bases with no gene match: 5. Germline V gene lookup returns CDR1 SGHNT and CDR2 YENEEA. This CDR3 contains 14 residues. The CDR3 spells CASSLGQDYTEAFF. CDR3 in DNA: TGTGCCAGCAGCCTGGGACAGGACTACACTGAAGCTTTCTTT. The full variable domain, completed using reference TRBV11-3 and TRBJ1-1, is EAGVVQSPRYKIIEKKQPVAFWCNPISGHNTLYWYLQNLGQGPELLIRYENEEAVDDSQLPKDRFSAERLKGVDSTLKIQPAELGDSAVYLCASSLGQDYTEAFFGQGTRLTVV.

V is TRBV19 and J is TRBJ2-1; 10 bases are a match to TRBD2. Germline V lookup: CDR1 LNHDA, CDR2 SQIVND (reference sequence). The CDR3 loop spans 15 amino acids. With V trimmed by 8 bases and J by 6 bases, 10 bases remained unmatched. This CDR3 is CASGSGGISGNEQFF. CDR3 nucleotide sequence: TGTGCCAGTGGTAGCGGGGGGATTTCGGGCAATGAGCAGTTCTTC.

This clone was detected once. In nucleotides, the CDR3 is TGCGCCAGCAGCCAAGCGGGGTACACTGAAGCTTTCTTT. This sequence encodes CASSQAGYTEAFF. This sequence joins TRBV4-1 and TRBJ1-1; D unclear. The CDR3 is made up of 13 amino acids. V was clipped by 1 base and J by 3 bases, with 6 bases between them. Germline V gene sequence: CDR1 MGHRA, CDR2 YSYEKL.

This chain uses TRBV24-1 with TRBJ1-1; D perhaps matches TRBD1 (6 bases). Deletions cut 8 bases from V and 4 bases from J, with 13 bases between. The length of the CDR3 is 13 residues. Germline CDR1 is KGHDR and CDR2 is SFDVKD. The CDR3, as DNA: TGTGCCACCACTTTGGGGGCCGGCACTGAAGCTTTCTTT. Amino acids: CATTLGAGTEAFF.

This clone has a single count. The rearrangement uses TRBV24-1 and TRBJ2-5; D is perhaps TRBD2 (5 bases). CDR3 length equals 15 residues. Looked up from germline, CDR1 is KGHDR and CDR2 is SFDVKD. V was clipped by 6 bases and J by 2 bases, with 15 bases between them. The CDR3 DNA reads TGTGCCACCAGTAAACGGGGAAGTTTACAAGAGACCCAGTACTTC. Amino acids: CATSKRGSLQETQYF.

The chain carries TRBV5-1 and TRBJ2-5; weak D call: TRBD1 (6 bases). V was cut by 3 bases and J by 5 bases, with 11 bases left in between. CDR3 size: 13 residues. The germline CDR1 and CDR2 sequences are SGHRS and YFSETQ. The CDR3 spells CASSSTGSETQYF. The CDR3 DNA is TGCGCCAGCAGCTCTACAGGGTCGGAGACCCAGTACTTC.

This clone was seen a single time. The CDR3 here is CASSHRDRGDYGYTF. The CDR3 DNA reads TGTGCCAGCAGCCACCGGGACAGGGGCGACTATGGCTACACCTTC. J is TRBJ1-2 and V is TRBV7-8; 10 positions match TRBD1. Germline V gene data show CDR1 as SGHVS and CDR2 as FQNEAQ. There are 15 residues in the CDR3. Trimming removed 5 bases from V and 3 bases from J; junction bases left unmatched: 6.

The V gene is TRBV7-9, the J gene TRBJ1-3; maybe TRBD1 (6 bases). V was shortened by 5 bases and J by 2 bases, with 10 bases between the two germline ends. Germline values: CDR1 SEHNR, CDR2 FQNEAQ (reference sequence). This CDR3 contains 14 residues. CDR3 loop: CASSAQGAGNTIYF. CDR3 sequence (DNA): TGTGCCAGCAGCGCACAGGGTGCTGGAAACACCATATATTTT.